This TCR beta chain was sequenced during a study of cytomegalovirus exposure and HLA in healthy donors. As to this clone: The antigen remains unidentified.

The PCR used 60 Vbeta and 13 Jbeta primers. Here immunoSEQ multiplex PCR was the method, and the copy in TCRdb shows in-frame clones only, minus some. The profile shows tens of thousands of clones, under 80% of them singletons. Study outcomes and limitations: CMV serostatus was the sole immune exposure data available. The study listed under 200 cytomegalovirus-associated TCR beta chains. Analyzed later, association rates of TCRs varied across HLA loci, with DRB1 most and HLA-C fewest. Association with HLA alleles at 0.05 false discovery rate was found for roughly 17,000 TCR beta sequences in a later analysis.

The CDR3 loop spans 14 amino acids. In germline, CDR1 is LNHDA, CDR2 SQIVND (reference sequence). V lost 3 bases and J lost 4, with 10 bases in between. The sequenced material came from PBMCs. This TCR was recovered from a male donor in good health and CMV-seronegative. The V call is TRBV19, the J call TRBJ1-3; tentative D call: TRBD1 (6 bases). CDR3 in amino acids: CASSIRQAGNTIYF. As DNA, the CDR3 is TGTGCCAGTAGTATCAGACAGGCGGGAAACACCATATATTTT.